These 30 T cell receptor beta chains share one sample of origin, sequenced in a study of T cell responses to AZD1222 COVID-19 vaccine. Produced via immunoSEQ multiplex PCR; TCRdb's table is partial and in-frame only. The sample has about 150,000 clones, just over 90% seen once. The sequences come from peripheral blood, collected on day 0 of AZD1222 vaccination. The receptors derive from an adult in good health.

In this sample, this clone turned up once. CDR3 region: CASSLSFTYNEQFF. In DNA, the CDR3 is TGCGCCAGCAGCCTATCCTTTACGTACAATGAGCAGTTCTTC. The chain carries TRBV4-1 and TRBJ2-1; D is undetermined. This CDR3 comprises 14 residues. The ends were cut back, 4 bases at V and 4 bases at J, with 11 bases in the middle. Germline CDR1 is MGHRA and CDR2 is YSYEKL.

CDR3 protein: CASSYSTGGDNEQFF. For the CDR3, the DNA is TGTGCCAGCAGTTACTCGACTGGGGGGGACAATGAGCAGTTCTTC. This rearrangement joins TRBV6-5 to TRBJ2-1, with 7 bases aligning to TRBD2. CDR1 MNHEY and CDR2 SVGAGI come from the germline V gene. The ends lost 0 bases at V and 5 bases at J; junction bases unmatched: 4. The CDR3 covers 15 residues.

The CDR3 DNA reads as TGTGCCAGCAGCCTAAGGCGGGTCACCGGGGAGCTGTTTTTT. Translated: CASSLRRVTGELFF. The chain recombines TRBV13 with TRBJ2-2, with a weak D call TRBD2 (5 bases). Looked up from germline, CDR1 is PRHDT and CDR2 is FYEKMQ (reference sequence). There are 14 residues in the CDR3. The V end lost 5 bases, the J end lost 4 bases, and 11 bases lay between the germline ends.

The CDR3 protein is CATHSSSGNTIYF. The CDR3 DNA reads TGCGCCACCCACAGTTCCTCTGGAAACACCATATATTTT. This rearrangement joins TRBV10-1 to TRBJ1-3; D call uncertain. Germline lookup yields CDR1 WNHNN and CDR2 SYGVQD (reference sequence). The CDR3 contains 13 residues. Trimming cost V 10 bases and J 0 bases, with 10 bases left between them.

The chain has TRBV5-1 and TRBJ1-6; D is ambiguous. The ends were cut back, 0 bases at V and 8 bases at J, with 9 bases in the middle. There are 14 residues in the CDR3. Germline lookup yields CDR1 SGHRS and CDR2 YFSETQ. CDR3 DNA sequence: TGCGCCAGCAGCTTGGCCGGGGATTATTCACCCCTCCACTTT. It translates to CASSLAGDYSPLHF.

CDR3 in amino acids: CASSSPFYGQRRYGYTF. The DNA for the CDR3 is TGTGCCAGTAGTAGTCCTTTCTACGGACAACGACGCTATGGCTACACCTTC. The V gene is TRBV19, the J gene TRBJ1-2; D perhaps matches TRBD1 (5 bases). The germline gives CDR1 LNHDA, CDR2 SQIVND (reference sequence). V shed 4 bases and J shed 4 bases, with 22 bases lying between them. The CDR3 is 17 residues long.

The chain is built from TRBV7-2 and TRBJ2-5; no firm D call. V was clipped by 0 bases and J by 2 bases, with 4 bases between them. Germline V gives CDR1 SGHTA, CDR2 FQGNSA. The CDR3 loop spans 13 amino acids. CDR3 DNA: TGTGCCAGCAGCTTAGCGGATCAAGAGACCCAGTACTTC. This codes for CASSLADQETQYF.

This sequence joins TRBV6-5 and TRBJ2-1; the D gene is possibly TRBD2 (7 bases). The CDR3 loop spans 16 amino acids. Germline values: CDR1 MNHEY, CDR2 SVGAGI. Trimming stripped 0 bases from V and 10 bases from J, with 19 bases between. CDR3 protein: CASSYSSGGAVGEQFF. CDR3 sequence (DNA): TGTGCCAGCAGTTACTCGAGTGGGGGGGCCGTTGGGGAGCAGTTCTTC.

The V gene is TRBV5-4, the J gene TRBJ2-3; 12 positions match TRBD2. V was pared by 5 bases and J by 5 bases, with 6 bases of the junction left unmatched. This CDR3 is built from 15 residues. Germline-derived CDR1 and CDR2 are SGHNT and YYREEE (reference sequence). DNA for the CDR3: TGTGCCAGCAGGGACGGACTAGCGGGGCGAGATACGCAGTATTTT. Translated: CASRDGLAGRDTQYF. Using reference TRBV5-4 and TRBJ2-3 for the parts outside the CDR3, the full variable domain is ETGVTQSPTHLIKTRGQQVTLRCSSQSGHNTVSWYQQALGQGPQFIFQYYREEENGRGNFPPRFSGLQFPNYSSELNVNALELDDSALYLCASRDGLAGRDTQYFGPGTRLTVL.

This clone has only one observation. The CDR3 protein is CASSSYLAGVGNEQFF. The CDR3, as DNA: TGTGCCAGCAGTTCCTATCTAGCGGGCGTGGGGAATGAGCAGTTCTTC. This chain joins TRBV28 and TRBJ2-1, with 8 bases fitting TRBD2. Germline V CDR1 and CDR2: MDHEN, SYDVKM. Unmatched junction bases numbered 12, after V lost 4 bases and J lost 7 bases. This CDR3 region has 16 residues.

This clone was picked up one time. The rearrangement links TRBV5-5 to TRBJ1-2; D uncertain. Trimming cost V 0 bases and J 1 base, with 10 bases left between them. This CDR3 contains 15 residues. Germline CDR1 reads SGHKS; CDR2 reads YYEKEE (reference sequence). CDR3 region: CASSLEGQLNYGYTF. The CDR3 nucleotides are TGTGCCAGCAGCTTGGAGGGCCAACTTAACTATGGCTACACCTTC.

V is TRBV28 and J is TRBJ1-4; tentative D call: TRBD1 (5 bases). This CDR3 is 16 amino acids long. Germline V gives CDR1 MDHEN, CDR2 SYDVKM. V was pared by 8 bases and J by 0 bases, with 16 bases between. CDR3 amino acids: CASYGAPTATNEKLFF. For the CDR3, the DNA is TGTGCCAGCTACGGGGCCCCTACTGCAACTAATGAAAAACTGTTTTTT.

This clone was recorded only once. The CDR3 sequence: CATGVGNPGTEAFF. In DNA form, the CDR3 reads TGTGCCACCGGGGTAGGCAACCCTGGGACTGAAGCTTTCTTT. The gene calls are TRBV15 and TRBJ1-1; D unclear. V shed 8 bases and J shed 5 bases, with 18 bases lying between them. The germline V gene encodes CDR1 LNHNV and CDR2 YYDKDF (reference sequence). The CDR3 sequence is 14 residues long.

This clone was recorded only once. The chain recombines TRBV6-5 with TRBJ2-7; tentative D call: TRBD2 (5 bases). CDR3 length: 15 amino acids. V dropped 0 bases and J dropped 2 bases, with 11 bases sitting between them. Germline V gene data show CDR1 as MNHEY and CDR2 as SVGAGI. CDR3: CASSYSGVGAYEQYF. CDR3 bases: TGTGCCAGCAGTTACTCGGGCGTCGGGGCCTACGAGCAGTACTTC.

J is TRBJ2-3 and V is TRBV7-9; possible D gene TRBD1, 5 bases. CDR3 length: 13 residues. Trimming stripped 8 bases from V and 4 bases from J, with 13 bases between. CDR1 SEHNR and CDR2 FQNEAQ come from the germline V gene (reference sequence). CDR3 amino acids: CASRMDTADTQYF. The CDR3 DNA sequence: TGTGCCAGCCGCATGGACACGGCAGATACGCAGTATTTT.

This clone was seen once. The genes are TRBV6-5 and TRBJ1-1; D remains ambiguous. The CDR3 contains 13 residues. Germline V lookup: CDR1 MNHEY, CDR2 SVGAGI. V lost 5 bases to trimming and J lost 0 bases, with 7 bases between them. The CDR3 DNA is TGTGCCAGCAGTAGGACCATGAACACTGAAGCTTTCTTT. Translation: CASSRTMNTEAFF.

In its sample, this clone was seen a few times. This chain joins TRBV6-5 and TRBJ1-4, with no clear D. The ends were cut back, 6 bases at V and 4 bases at J, with 12 bases in the middle. The CDR3 is made up of 14 amino acids. Germline CDR1 and CDR2: MNHEY and SVGAGI. CDR3 DNA sequence: TGTGCCAGCAGCGCCCGGAGTTTTAATGAAAAACTGTTTTTT. It translates to CASSARSFNEKLFF.

This rearrangement joins TRBV9 to TRBJ2-7; D may be TRBD1 or TRBD2 (5 bases each). The CDR3 runs to 16 residues. V lost 3 bases, J lost 0 bases, and 16 bases lay in between. CDR1 and CDR2 from the germline V gene are SGDLS and YYNGEE. This CDR3 is CASSANLRDLSYEQYF. The CDR3 DNA sequence: TGTGCCAGCAGCGCCAATCTACGGGACCTCTCCTACGAGCAGTACTTC.

The V call is TRBV7-3, the J call TRBJ2-3, with TRBD2 as a possible D gene (5 bases). Trimming removed 5 bases from V and 2 bases from J, with 14 bases in between. CDR3 length: 15 amino acids. Germline loops: CDR1 SGHTA, CDR2 FQGTGA. Written as DNA, the CDR3 is TGTGCCAGCAGCAGAGGGCCAGGCCCCACAGATACGCAGTATTTT. Protein: CASSRGPGPTDTQYF.

The chain carries TRBV7-9 and TRBJ1-2; D is undetermined. The CDR3 covers 17 residues. V was shortened by 1 base and J by 3 bases, with 18 bases between the two germline ends. CDR1 is SEHNR, CDR2 FQNEAQ, per germline (reference sequence). Here the CDR3 DNA reads TGTGCCAGCAGCTTAGTCGTTCTTCGGGGTGGAGACTATGGCTACACCTTC. Translating it yields CASSLVVLRGGDYGYTF. Full variable domain (outside the CDR3, taken from reference TRBV7-9 and TRBJ1-2): DTGVSQNPRHKITKRGQNVTFRCDPISEHNRLYWYRQTLGQGPEFLTYFQNEAQLEKSRLLSDRFSAERPKGSFSTLEIQRTEQGDSAMYLCASSLVVLRGGDYGYTFGSGTRLTVV.

This clone was detected only a few times. V is TRBV19 and J is TRBJ2-2; D is unclear. The CDR3 is 12 residues long. Germline values: CDR1 LNHDA, CDR2 SQIVND (reference sequence). The V end was cut by 7 bases, the J end by 5 bases, with 8 bases between. The CDR3 reads CASTRFTGELFF. DNA of the CDR3: TGTGCCAGTACGCGTTTTACCGGGGAGCTGTTTTTT.

The gene calls are TRBV7-6 and TRBJ2-3; 9 nucleotides agree with TRBD2. Germline values: CDR1 SGHVS, CDR2 FNYEAQ. V lost 4 bases to trimming and J lost 2 bases; unmatched junction nucleotides: 4. This CDR3 is built from 15 residues. CDR3 DNA sequence: TGTGCCAGCAGCTCCAGCGGGGGGTCCACAGATACGCAGTATTTT. It translates to CASSSSGGSTDTQYF.

The chain carries TRBV11-2 and TRBJ1-1; no clear D. CDR1 SGHAT and CDR2 FQNNGV come from the germline V gene. Trimming pared 3 bases from V and 1 base from J, leaving 6 bases between. This CDR3 region has 13 residues. This CDR3 reads CASSFHRNTEAFF. Here the CDR3 DNA reads TGTGCCAGCAGCTTTCACAGGAACACTGAAGCTTTCTTT.

This clone was counted a few times. The chain is built from TRBV6-5 and TRBJ1-1; TRBD1 might be the D (6 bases). V shed 7 bases and J shed 4 bases, with 19 bases lying between them. This CDR3 is 15 amino acids long. CDR1 is MNHEY, CDR2 SVGAGI, per germline. CDR3 bases: TGTGCCAGCAAAGTGTCCGGGACACAGGGCACTGAAGCTTTCTTT. Its protein is CASKVSGTQGTEAFF.

The chain employs TRBV2 and TRBJ1-3; 7 bases map to TRBD1. From germline, CDR1 is SNHLY and CDR2 FYNNEI. J lost 0 bases, V lost 11 bases, and 4 bases had no gene match. The CDR3 loop spans 13 amino acids. For the CDR3, the DNA is TGTGCCGAGGACAGGATCTCTGGAAACACCATATATTTT. Encoded protein: CAEDRISGNTIYF.

The CDR3 spells CASSQEAGGGDIQYF. The CDR3 bases are TGTGCCAGCAGCCAAGAGGCAGGGGGTGGGGACATTCAGTACTTC. The chain employs TRBV3-1 (or the pseudogene TRBV3-2) and TRBJ2-4; 7 bases align to TRBD1. The CDR3 is made up of 15 amino acids. Germline assignment: CDR1 LGHDT and CDR2 YNNKEL (reference sequence). V shed 0 bases and J 8 bases; nucleotides not matched to a gene: 7.

The chain recombines TRBV7-9 with TRBJ1-1, with unresolved D. The ends were cut back, 5 bases at V and 6 bases at J, with 7 bases in the middle. Germline CDR1 reads SEHNR; CDR2 reads FQNEAQ (reference sequence). The CDR3 is made up of 11 amino acids. This chain's CDR3 is CASSRTAEAFF. As DNA, the CDR3 is TGTGCCAGCAGCCGGACGGCTGAAGCTTTCTTT. Full variable domain (missing parts from reference TRBV7-9 and TRBJ1-1): DTGVSQNPRHKITKRGQNVTFRCDPISEHNRLYWYRQTLGQGPEFLTYFQNEAQLEKSRLLSDRFSAERPKGSFSTLEIQRTEQGDSAMYLCASSRTAEAFFGQGTRLTVV.

V gene TRBV2 combines with J gene TRBJ2-5, with 7 bases fitting TRBD2. V was pared by 4 bases and J by 5 bases, with 7 bases of the junction left unmatched. This CDR3 contains 14 residues. From germline, CDR1 is SNHLY and CDR2 FYNNEI. Written as DNA, the CDR3 is TGTGCCAGCAGTGCATGGCAGGGAGGGGAGACCCAGTACTTC. It is translated as CASSAWQGGETQYF.

V usage is TRBV11-3 and J usage is TRBJ1-2, with D perhaps matching TRBD1 (5 bases). Germline-derived CDR1 and CDR2 are SGHNT and YENEEA. V was trimmed by 1 base and J by 4 bases, leaving 10 bases between them. This CDR3 has 14 residues. This chain's CDR3 is CASSLGGNGYGYTF. The CDR3 nucleotides are TGTGCCAGCAGCTTAGGGGGCAATGGCTATGGCTACACCTTC.

The rearrangement uses TRBV27 and TRBJ1-1, with TRBD1 identical over 8 bases. J lost 8 bases, V lost 2 bases, and 7 bases had no gene match. Germline CDR1 and CDR2: MNHEY and SMNVEV (reference sequence). This CDR3 spans 14 amino acids. The CDR3 loop is CASSLRGTGGEAFF. The CDR3 DNA follows: TGTGCCAGCAGTTTACGGGGGACAGGTGGAGAAGCTTTCTTT.